The next 22 T cell receptor beta chains were all read from a single sample in a study of T-cell memory formation after mild COVID-19. TCRdb reprocessed the 5' RACE reads with MiXCR, giving one entry per CDR3 protein. The data contain roughly 100,000 distinct CDR3 sequences, less than 15% of them singletons. The sequenced material came from PBMCs or a T cell subset sorted from them (not recorded which). These TCRs come from a man aged 18 to 29 who had mild COVID-19 (a few samples of this study predate the infection). Cell type and time point are not known.

This clonotype appeared many times. The genes are TRBV7-9 and TRBJ1-4; tentatively, D is TRBD1 (6 bases). This CDR3 region has 14 residues. Trimming cost V 4 bases and J 8 bases, with 14 bases left between them. CDR1 and CDR2 from the germline V gene are SEHNR and FQNEAQ (reference sequence). In DNA form, the CDR3 reads TGTGCCAGCAGCTCCCCCGGGGGCAGAGAAAAACTGTTTTTT. Protein sequence: CASSSPGGREKLFF.

This clonotype was seen more than once but under ten times. The rearrangement links TRBV10-3 to TRBJ2-5; 9 positions match TRBD1. The germline CDR1 and CDR2 sequences are ENHRY and SYGVKD. This CDR3 is 14 amino acids long. With V trimmed by 4 bases and J by 2 bases, 2 bases remained unmatched. The CDR3 loop reads CAISGGTGQETQYF. In DNA, the CDR3 is TGTGCCATCAGTGGGGGGACAGGGCAAGAGACCCAGTACTTC.

This clonotype was seen ten or more times. The rearrangement links TRBV5-1 to TRBJ2-2, with 8 bases that match TRBD1. The CDR3 is 16 residues long. The germline CDR1 and CDR2 sequences are SGHRS and YFSETQ. The V and J ends lost 0 bases and 4 bases, in that order; junction bases with no gene match: 5. CDR3 nucleotides: TGCGCCAGCAGCTTGGACAGGGGGTTAACCACCGGGGAGCTGTTTTTT. It encodes CASSLDRGLTTGELFF.

The J gene is TRBJ2-7, the V gene TRBV5-1; either TRBD1 or TRBD2 may supply D (6 bases each). The CDR3 extends over 13 amino acids. Looked up from germline, CDR1 is SGHRS and CDR2 is YFSETQ. V dropped 4 bases and J dropped 3 bases, with 11 bases sitting between them. The CDR3 loop reads CASSPEGGYEQYV. CDR3 DNA sequence: TGCGCCAGCAGCCCCGAGGGGGGCTACGAGCAGTACGTC.

This clonotype came up a few times. V gene TRBV11-2 combines with J gene TRBJ2-1; D may be TRBD1 (5 bases). This CDR3 has 12 amino acids. V was trimmed by 3 bases and J by 8 bases, leaving 8 bases between them. Germline assignment: CDR1 SGHAT and CDR2 FQNNGV. This CDR3 reads CASSFVGDEQFF. CDR3 sequence (DNA): TGTGCCAGCAGCTTTGTAGGGGATGAGCAGTTCTTC. The full variable domain, its missing parts supplied by reference TRBV11-2 and TRBJ2-1, is EAGVAQSPRYKIIEKRQSVAFWCNPISGHATLYWYQQILGQGPKLLIQFQNNGVVDDSQLPKDRFSAERLKGVDSTLKIQPAKLEDSAVYLCASSFVGDEQFFGPGTRLTVL.

The chain carries TRBV7-9 and TRBJ2-1; perhaps TRBD1 as D (5 bases). The length of the CDR3 is 16 residues. With 2 bases removed from V and 9 bases from J, the gap between germline ends came to 20 bases. CDR1 SEHNR and CDR2 FQNEAQ come from the germline V gene (reference sequence). The CDR3 coding sequence is TGTGCCAGCAGCTTAAGTCAAGTCCCAGGGTATGGTGAGCAGTTCTTC. Its translation is CASSLSQVPGYGEQFF.

This clonotype was picked up a small number of times. This sequence joins TRBV3-1 and TRBJ2-5; D gene unclear. Germline V gene lookup returns CDR1 LGHDT and CDR2 YNNKEL (reference sequence). Trimming cost V 1 base and J 5 bases, with 8 bases left between them. CDR3 length: 13 residues. The CDR3 sequence is CASSQGVPETQYF. The CDR3 DNA is TGTGCCAGCAGCCAAGGAGTCCCGGAGACCCAGTACTTC.

A few counts support this clonotype. The genes are TRBV4-1 and TRBJ2-7; 14 nucleotides line up with TRBD2. The length of the CDR3 is 15 residues. Losses at the gene ends were 4 bases for V and 3 bases for J; bases not matched to a gene: 2. CDR1 is MGHRA and CDR2 is YSYEKL in the germline V gene. DNA for the CDR3: TGCGCCAGCAGCCCCGGGACTAGCGGGAGCTACGAGCAGTACTTC. Protein: CASSPGTSGSYEQYF.

The rearrangement uses TRBV5-1 and TRBJ2-7, with TRBD1 matching over 8 bases. The CDR3 length is 14 residues. Germline lookup yields CDR1 SGHRS and CDR2 YFSETQ. The trim removed 1 base at V and 5 bases at J, leaving 5 bases unmatched. The CDR3 protein is CASSLLRGQNEQYF. DNA for the CDR3: TGCGCCAGCAGCTTGCTCAGGGGGCAAAACGAGCAGTACTTC.

The rearrangement uses TRBV29-1 and TRBJ1-1; no clear D gene. The V end was cut by 2 bases, the J end by 2 bases, with 9 bases between. From germline, CDR1 is SQVTM and CDR2 ANQGSEA. The CDR3 covers 13 residues. CDR3 nucleotides: TGCAGCGTTGAATGGGGTTATAACACTGAAGCTTTCTTT. This encodes CSVEWGYNTEAFF.

The chain links TRBV27 to TRBJ1-3; possible D gene TRBD1, 6 bases. CDR3 length equals 15 residues. Per germline, CDR1 MNHEY and CDR2 SMNVEV (reference sequence). The V gene lost 6 bases and the J gene lost 0 bases, with 12 bases spanning the gap. Written as DNA, the CDR3 is TGTGCCAGCAGCCCTACAGGGACCTCTGGAAACACCATATATTTT. It codes for CASSPTGTSGNTIYF.

This clonotype was counted between two and nine times. This rearrangement joins TRBV29-1 to TRBJ1-1; a weak D match, TRBD1 (6 bases). The V gene lost 6 bases and the J gene lost 10 bases, with 18 bases spanning the gap. Germline CDR1 reads SQVTM; CDR2 reads ANQGSEA. CDR3 length equals 12 residues. This CDR3 reads CSVLTGSGGAFF. The CDR3 bases are TGCAGCGTCTTAACAGGGTCGGGGGGAGCTTTCTTT.

V is TRBV4-1 and J is TRBJ2-1, with D unresolved. Trimming took 0 bases from V and 0 from J, leaving 9 bases between them. The CDR3 consists of 16 residues. Per germline, CDR1 MGHRA and CDR2 YSYEKL. The CDR3 reads CASSQETRGSYNEQFF. In DNA form, the CDR3 reads TGCGCCAGCAGCCAAGAGACCAGAGGCTCCTACAATGAGCAGTTCTTC.

This chain uses TRBV6-2 or TRBV6-3 with TRBJ2-7; D unresolved. CDR1 is MNHEY, CDR2 SVGEGT, per germline. This CDR3 is built from 14 residues. V lost 6 bases and J lost 4, with 16 bases in between. The CDR3 region has the DNA TGTGCCAGCAGCCAGATCGACAACCCTTACGAGCAGTACTTC. This codes for CASSQIDNPYEQYF.

This clonotype was seen only a few times. This chain joins TRBV6-4 and TRBJ1-1, with no clear D. Between the trimmed V and J ends, which lost 3 bases and 0 bases, there was a span of 11 bases. CDR1 is MRHNA, CDR2 SNTAGT, per germline. CDR3 length: 15 amino acids. The CDR3 is CASSESAAVNTEAFF. CDR3 DNA sequence: TGTGCCAGCAGTGAATCGGCCGCGGTGAACACTGAAGCTTTCTTT.

This clonotype has only a few counts. The gene calls are TRBV9 and TRBJ2-1; TRBD2 matches 7 bases. CDR3 length equals 15 residues. Trimming removed 4 bases from V and 2 bases from J; junction bases left unmatched: 6. Germline V gene sequence: CDR1 SGDLS, CDR2 YYNGEE. CDR3 in DNA: TGTGCCAGCAGCTCTCCCGGGGGGACCTACAATGAGCAGTTCTTC. Its protein product is CASSSPGGTYNEQFF. The full variable domain, with the rest looked up from reference TRBV9 and TRBJ2-1, is DSGVTQTPKHLITATGQRVTLRCSPRSGDLSVYWYQQSLDQGLQFLIQYYNGEERAKGNILERFSAQQFPDLHSELNLSSLELGDSALYFCASSSPGGTYNEQFFGPGTRLTVL.

The chain is built from TRBV11-2 and TRBJ2-1; 8 bases fit TRBD2. The CDR3 extends over 15 amino acids. The V gene end was trimmed by 1 base and the J gene end by 5 bases; junction bases not matched to a gene: 4. The germline gives CDR1 SGHAT, CDR2 FQNNGV. The DNA for the CDR3 is TGTGCCAGCAGCTTAGGGAGCGGGGGAAACAATGAGCAGTTCTTC. Protein product: CASSLGSGGNNEQFF.

V usage is TRBV7-9 and J usage is TRBJ1-1; D gene ambiguous. Germline assignment: CDR1 SEHNR and CDR2 FQNEAQ (reference sequence). Trimming shortened V by 5 bases and J by 1 base, and 8 bases separated the two germline ends. The CDR3 consists of 13 residues. CDR3 in DNA: TGTGCCAGCAGCGGGTCTGGGAACACTGAAGCTTTCTTT. Residues: CASSGSGNTEAFF.

The rearrangement uses TRBV7-8 and TRBJ1-6; tentative D call: TRBD1 (5 bases). CDR1 and CDR2 (germline): SGHVS, FQNEAQ. Trimming cost V 1 base and J 2 bases, with 24 bases left between them. The CDR3 is 21 residues long. The CDR3 spells CASSLGSGVWIGGTYNSPLHF. In DNA form, the CDR3 reads TGTGCCAGCAGCTTAGGGTCGGGGGTTTGGATCGGGGGAACCTATAATTCACCCCTCCACTTT. The full variable domain, completed using reference TRBV7-8 and TRBJ1-6, is GAGVSQSPRYKVAKRGQDVALRCDPISGHVSLFWYQQALGQGPEFLTYFQNEAQLDKSGLPSDRFFAERPEGSVSTLKIQRTQQEDSAVYLCASSLGSGVWIGGTYNSPLHFGNGTRLTVT.

This clonotype came up a few times. This rearrangement joins TRBV6-6 to TRBJ1-1; TRBD1 is a possible D gene (5 bases). The CDR3 is 17 residues long. Germline V CDR1 and CDR2: MNHNY, SVGAGI (reference sequence). Trimming removed 7 bases at V and 2 bases at J, with 23 bases between. Here the CDR3 reads CASTSSGPSLTNTEAFF. The DNA of the CDR3 is TGTGCCAGCACTTCTTCGGGACCAAGCTTAACTAACACTGAAGCTTTCTTT.

This clonotype was counted ten times or more. The J gene is TRBJ2-3, the V gene TRBV4-2, with a tentative D call TRBD2 (5 bases). The CDR3 is 14 amino acids. The germline CDR1 and CDR2 sequences are LGHNA and YNFKEQ. Trimming removed 4 bases from V and 6 bases from J, with 14 bases in between. CDR3 sequence (DNA): TGTGCCAGCAGCCCCCGGCCGGGGTTCGATACGCAGTATTTT. This codes for CASSPRPGFDTQYF.

The chain combines TRBV4-3 with TRBJ2-5; D is perhaps TRBD2 (5 bases). Trimming removed 2 bases at V and 0 bases at J, with 16 bases between. The germline CDR1 and CDR2 sequences are LGHNA and YSLEER. This CDR3 is built from 17 residues. CDR3 protein: CASSQQPGYQDQETQYF. The CDR3 bases are TGCGCCAGCAGCCAACAACCGGGATACCAAGACCAAGAGACCCAGTACTTC.